A selection of T cell receptor beta chains follows, all from one sample in a study of radiotherapy plus CTLA-4 blockade in lung cancer. Assay used: immunoSEQ multiplex PCR; TCRdb lists only in-frame clones, some missing. Altogether roughly 110,000 clones are present, about 85% being singletons, with the ten largest covering under 3%. The sample here was peripheral blood, taken from a patient treated with radiotherapy plus ipilimumab. The receptors shown here come from a human donor with non-small cell lung cancer that progressed on radiotherapy plus ipilimumab. Some clones in this sample may be carry-over from other donors' samples. The CDR3 runs from the conserved cysteine through the conserved F or W. A D gene is named only where the DNA matches it firmly. Only some rows state a clone size, as once, few, many or a class for expanded clones.

j_call: TRBJ2-7; v_call: TRBV18; clone_size: .; d_call: .; cdr3_nt: TGTGCCAGCTCACCGCTGGGAGGGGGCAGCTACGAGCAGTACTTC; cdr3_aa: CASSPLGGGSYEQYF
j_call: TRBJ2-5; v_call: TRBV11-2; clone_size: .; d_call: .; cdr3_nt: TGTGCCAGCAGCTTAGCGGGGTCCTTGATTCCGCCCGGGACCCAGTACTTC; cdr3_aa: CASSLAGSLIPPGTQYF
j_call: TRBJ2-7; v_call: TRBV6-9; clone_size: .; d_call: TRBD2; cdr3_nt: TGTGCCAGCAGTTGGTCGGGACTAGCGGGGGGGCGACTCATCGGAAGCTCCTACGAGCAGTACTTC; cdr3_aa: CASSWSGLAGGRLIGSSYEQYF
j_call: TRBJ1-5; v_call: TRBV10-3; clone_size: .; d_call: TRBD1; cdr3_nt: TGTGCCATCAGTGGTATTGGGACAGGAGGAAATCAGCCCCAGCATTTT; cdr3_aa: CAISGIGTGGNQPQHF
j_call: TRBJ2-5; v_call: TRBV18; clone_size: .; d_call: .; cdr3_nt: TGTGCCAGCTCACCGGGGTGGGAGACCCAGTACTTC; cdr3_aa: CASSPGWETQYF
j_call: TRBJ2-2; v_call: TRBV9; clone_size: few; d_call: TRBD1; cdr3_nt: TGTGCCAGCAGCCCCCAGGGGACAGGTTACACCGGGGAGCTGTTTTTT; cdr3_aa: CASSPQGTGYTGELFF
j_call: TRBJ2-7; v_call: TRBV6-4; clone_size: .; d_call: .; cdr3_nt: TGTGCCAGCCGTCTCCGACTCGAGCAGTACTTC; cdr3_aa: CASRLRLEQYF
j_call: TRBJ1-5; v_call: TRBV7-2; clone_size: .; d_call: .; cdr3_nt: TGTGCCAGCACTTGGGACAGCAATCAGCCCCAGCATTTT; cdr3_aa: CASTWDSNQPQHF
j_call: TRBJ2-2; v_call: TRBV18; clone_size: .; d_call: .; cdr3_nt: TGTGCCAGCTCAGGGACGACTCCTCCGAACACCGGGGAGCTGTTTTTT; cdr3_aa: CASSGTTPPNTGELFF
j_call: TRBJ2-1; v_call: TRBV6-1; clone_size: .; d_call: .; cdr3_nt: TGTGCCAGCAGTGAAGCGCAGTTCCGGGGGCTCAATGAGCAGTTCTTC; cdr3_aa: CASSEAQFRGLNEQFF
j_call: TRBJ1-4; v_call: TRBV7-2; clone_size: .; d_call: .; cdr3_nt: TGTGCCAGCAGCTTATACGGTACAACTAATGAAAAACTGTTTTTT; cdr3_aa: CASSLYGTTNEKLFF
j_call: TRBJ2-2; v_call: TRBV5-1; clone_size: .; d_call: TRBD1; cdr3_nt: TGCGCCAGCAGCTTCCGGGACAGGGGATCCGGGGAGCTGTTTTTT; cdr3_aa: CASSFRDRGSGELFF
j_call: TRBJ2-7; v_call: TRBV28; clone_size: .; d_call: .; cdr3_nt: TGTGCCAGCGAGACTAGTATCACCTACGAGCAGTACTTC; cdr3_aa: CASETSITYEQYF
j_call: TRBJ1-5; v_call: TRBV4-3; clone_size: .; d_call: .; cdr3_nt: TGCGCCAGCAGCCCCGGGGGGGGATCTAATCAGCCCCAGCATTTT; cdr3_aa: CASSPGGGSNQPQHF
j_call: TRBJ1-3; v_call: TRBV6-6; clone_size: few; d_call: .; cdr3_nt: TGTGCCAGCAGTTCCTTCGGCTCTGGAAACACCATATATTTT; cdr3_aa: CASSSFGSGNTIYF
j_call: TRBJ1-1; v_call: TRBV19; clone_size: once; d_call: .; cdr3_nt: TGTGCCAGTAGTATGATCGGCGGGGGTGCAAGGACTGAAGCTTTCTTT; cdr3_aa: CASSMIGGGARTEAFF
j_call: TRBJ1-2; v_call: TRBV2; clone_size: .; d_call: TRBD1; cdr3_nt: TGTGCCAGCATCCGGGACAGGGGGCCCTATGGCTACACCTTC; cdr3_aa: CASIRDRGPYGYTF
j_call: TRBJ2-7; v_call: TRBV7-9; clone_size: .; d_call: .; cdr3_nt: TGTGCCAGCAGCTTCACTGAGGACTCCTACGAGCAGTACTTC; cdr3_aa: CASSFTEDSYEQYF
j_call: TRBJ2-3; v_call: TRBV6-1; clone_size: .; d_call: .; cdr3_nt: TGTGCCAGCAGTGACCGGGGGGCAGGTGGAGATACGCAGTATTTT; cdr3_aa: CASSDRGAGGDTQYF
j_call: TRBJ1-2; v_call: TRBV19; clone_size: .; d_call: .; cdr3_nt: TGTGCCAGTAGTAGGCTGGCTGGCTACACCTTC; cdr3_aa: CASSRLAGYTF
j_call: TRBJ1-2; v_call: TRBV7-2; clone_size: .; d_call: .; cdr3_nt: TGTGCCAGCAGCTTATCGGGTTCCGTAGGCTACACCTTC; cdr3_aa: CASSLSGSVGYTF
j_call: TRBJ1-6; v_call: TRBV25-1; clone_size: .; d_call: TRBD1; cdr3_nt: TGTGCCAGCAGCCGTGGGACAGTCTATAATTCACCCCTCCACTTT; cdr3_aa: CASSRGTVYNSPLHF
j_call: TRBJ1-6; v_call: TRBV6-4; clone_size: .; d_call: .; cdr3_nt: TGTGCCAGCAGTGGAGGGGTCTATAATTCACCCCTCCACTTT; cdr3_aa: CASSGGVYNSPLHF
j_call: TRBJ1-5; v_call: TRBV5-8; clone_size: .; d_call: .; cdr3_nt: TGTGCCAGCAGCTTGACCGGGACGTATAGCAATCAGCCCCAGCATTTT; cdr3_aa: CASSLTGTYSNQPQHF
j_call: TRBJ2-7; v_call: TRBV2; clone_size: .; d_call: .; cdr3_nt: TGTGCCAGCAGGACGGAGGGGACCTACGAGCAGTACTTC; cdr3_aa: CASRTEGTYEQYF
j_call: TRBJ2-5; v_call: TRBV5-1; clone_size: .; d_call: .; cdr3_nt: TGCGCCAGCAGCTCGGGACAGGGAATACTAGCGGAAGAGACCCAGTACTTC; cdr3_aa: CASSSGQGILAEETQYF
j_call: TRBJ2-5; v_call: TRBV10-3; clone_size: .; d_call: .; cdr3_nt: TGTGCCATCAGTGCCTTCAGGGGGGCTCAAGAGACCCAGTACTTC; cdr3_aa: CAISAFRGAQETQYF
j_call: TRBJ2-7; v_call: TRBV5-6; clone_size: .; d_call: .; cdr3_nt: TGTGCCAGCAGCTTGGAGCTGCTGGGGTCAAACGAGCAGTACTTC; cdr3_aa: CASSLELLGSNEQYF
j_call: TRBJ1-6; v_call: TRBV7-9; clone_size: once; d_call: TRBD1; cdr3_nt: TGTGCCAGCAGCGAAACAGGGGGCTCGCCACCCCTCCACTTT; cdr3_aa: CASSETGGSPPLHF
j_call: TRBJ2-6; v_call: TRBV4-3; clone_size: .; d_call: TRBD1; cdr3_nt: TGCGCCAGCAGCCAAGGGGGACAGGGGCGTAGTGGGGCCAACGTCCTGACTTTC; cdr3_aa: CASSQGGQGRSGANVLTF
j_call: TRBJ1-6; v_call: TRBV5-1; clone_size: .; d_call: .; cdr3_nt: TGCGCCAGCAGCTTGGGCCATCTAGGATTCGGGAATTCACCCCTCCACTTT; cdr3_aa: CASSLGHLGFGNSPLHF
j_call: TRBJ1-4; v_call: TRBV5-4; clone_size: .; d_call: .; cdr3_nt: TGTGCCAGCAGCTTGGACCCAGTTACTAATGAAAAACTGTTTTTT; cdr3_aa: CASSLDPVTNEKLFF
j_call: TRBJ2-7; v_call: TRBV6-6; clone_size: .; d_call: .; cdr3_nt: TGTGCCAGCAGGAGGGACGGGTTTTCCATGGAGCAGTACTTC; cdr3_aa: CASRRDGFSMEQYF
j_call: TRBJ1-4; v_call: TRBV7-2; clone_size: .; d_call: TRBD1; cdr3_nt: TGTGCCAGCAGCCGCCCCGTCGGGACAGGCCTCAATGAAAAACTGTTTTTT; cdr3_aa: CASSRPVGTGLNEKLFF
j_call: TRBJ1-5; v_call: TRBV27; clone_size: .; d_call: .; cdr3_nt: TGTGCCAGCAGTCACGGGGGTCAGCCCCAGCATTTT; cdr3_aa: CASSHGGQPQHF
j_call: TRBJ2-1; v_call: TRBV18; clone_size: .; d_call: TRBD2; cdr3_nt: TGTGCCAGCTCACCATCAGCGGGAGTATACAATGAGCAGTTCTTC; cdr3_aa: CASSPSAGVYNEQFF
j_call: TRBJ1-2; v_call: TRBV28; clone_size: .; d_call: .; cdr3_nt: TGTGCCAGCAGCCCTACACATTTCTATGGCTACACCTTC; cdr3_aa: CASSPTHFYGYTF
j_call: TRBJ2-5; v_call: TRBV2; clone_size: .; d_call: TRBD2; cdr3_nt: TGTGCCAGCAGTTTTAGCGGGGGGGCCGCAGGAGAGACCCAGTACTTC; cdr3_aa: CASSFSGGAAGETQYF
j_call: TRBJ1-2; v_call: TRBV13; clone_size: .; d_call: .; cdr3_nt: TGTGCCAGCAGCATGACACTGAGCTACACCTTC; cdr3_aa: CASSMTLSYTF
j_call: TRBJ1-4; v_call: TRBV5-1; clone_size: .; d_call: .; cdr3_nt: TGCGCCAGCAGGTTGGGCCCCAGGGGAAATGAAAAACTGTTTTTT; cdr3_aa: CASRLGPRGNEKLFF
j_call: TRBJ1-3; v_call: TRBV4-2; clone_size: once; d_call: .; cdr3_nt: TGTGCCAGCAGCCAAGCGGACGGGCTCTCTGGAAACACCATATATTTT; cdr3_aa: CASSQADGLSGNTIYF
j_call: TRBJ2-1; v_call: TRBV27; clone_size: .; d_call: TRBD1; cdr3_nt: TGTGCCAGCAGTACTCCGGGACAGGGCCTCAATGAGCAGTTCTTC; cdr3_aa: CASSTPGQGLNEQFF
j_call: TRBJ1-6; v_call: TRBV6-1; clone_size: .; d_call: TRBD1; cdr3_nt: TGTGCCAGCAGTCAGGGGGAGGGTGGTTCACCCCTCCACTTT; cdr3_aa: CASSQGEGGSPLHF
j_call: TRBJ2-1; v_call: TRBV6-6; clone_size: .; d_call: .; cdr3_nt: TGTGCCAGCACCGTACTTGGGGTGGAGCAGTTCTTC; cdr3_aa: CASTVLGVEQFF
j_call: TRBJ1-3; v_call: TRBV7-8; clone_size: medium-sized; d_call: .; cdr3_nt: TGTGCCAGCAGCTTATTTGGTGAGCCAAACACCATATATTTT; cdr3_aa: CASSLFGEPNTIYF
j_call: TRBJ1-6; v_call: TRBV5-1; clone_size: .; d_call: .; cdr3_nt: TGCGCCAGCAGCTCCGGGGAGTCCTATTCACCCCTCCACTTT; cdr3_aa: CASSSGESYSPLHF
j_call: TRBJ1-1; v_call: TRBV5-8; clone_size: .; d_call: .; cdr3_nt: TGTGCCAGCAGCTTAACGCGGGCTGAAGCTTTCTTT; cdr3_aa: CASSLTRAEAFF